This T cell receptor beta chain derives from a study of radiotherapy plus CTLA-4 blockade in lung cancer. About the research overall: There were objective responses in 18% of patients, and roughly 33% had disease control.

Points on this clone: What it binds is unknown.

Here immunoSEQ multiplex PCR was the method, and the copy in TCRdb shows in-frame clones only, minus some. The sample records 85,000 to 90,000 clones, 70% to 90% being singletons. Study findings and constraints: Blood-borne expansion of tumor-derived TCR clones followed radiotherapy plus ipilimumab. Interferon-beta, together with early blood T cell clone dynamics, reportedly best predicted response.

Germline assignment: CDR1 KGHSH and CDR2 LQKENI. V gave up 1 base and J gave up 1 base, with 16 bases separating them. The CDR3 has 17 amino acids. This TCR was sampled from a human donor with non-small cell lung cancer that progressed on radiotherapy plus ipilimumab. This chain links TRBV18 with TRBJ1-1, with D possibly TRBD1 on 6 matching bases. The specimen comprised peripheral blood, sampled from a patient treated with radiotherapy plus ipilimumab. The CDR3 loop is CASSPQRGGLSNTEAFF. Here the CDR3 DNA reads TGTGCCAGCTCACCACAGAGGGGGGGCCTATCGAACACTGAAGCTTTCTTT. Based on the CDR3 plus reference TRBV18 and TRBJ1-1, the full variable domain is NAGVMQNPRHLVRRRGQEARLRCSPMKGHSHVYWYRQLPEEGLKFMVYLQKENIIDESGMPKERFSAEFPKEGPSILRIQQVVRGDSAAYFCASSPQRGGLSNTEAFFGQGTRLTVV.